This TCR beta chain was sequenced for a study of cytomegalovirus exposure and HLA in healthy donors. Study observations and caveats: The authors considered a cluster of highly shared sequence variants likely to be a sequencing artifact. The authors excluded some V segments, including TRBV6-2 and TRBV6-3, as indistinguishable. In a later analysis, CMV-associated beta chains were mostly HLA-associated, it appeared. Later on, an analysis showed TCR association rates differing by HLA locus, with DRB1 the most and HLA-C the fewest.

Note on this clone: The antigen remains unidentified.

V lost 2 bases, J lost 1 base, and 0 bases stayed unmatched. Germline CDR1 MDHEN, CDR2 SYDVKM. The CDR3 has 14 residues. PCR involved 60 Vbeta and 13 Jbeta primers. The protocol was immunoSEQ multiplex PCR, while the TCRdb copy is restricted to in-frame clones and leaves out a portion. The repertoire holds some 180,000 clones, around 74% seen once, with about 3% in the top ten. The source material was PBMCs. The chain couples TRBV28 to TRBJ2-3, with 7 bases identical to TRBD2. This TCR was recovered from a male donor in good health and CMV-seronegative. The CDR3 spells CASSLAGGTDTQYF. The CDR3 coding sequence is TGTGCCAGCAGTTTAGCGGGAGGCACAGATACGCAGTATTTT.